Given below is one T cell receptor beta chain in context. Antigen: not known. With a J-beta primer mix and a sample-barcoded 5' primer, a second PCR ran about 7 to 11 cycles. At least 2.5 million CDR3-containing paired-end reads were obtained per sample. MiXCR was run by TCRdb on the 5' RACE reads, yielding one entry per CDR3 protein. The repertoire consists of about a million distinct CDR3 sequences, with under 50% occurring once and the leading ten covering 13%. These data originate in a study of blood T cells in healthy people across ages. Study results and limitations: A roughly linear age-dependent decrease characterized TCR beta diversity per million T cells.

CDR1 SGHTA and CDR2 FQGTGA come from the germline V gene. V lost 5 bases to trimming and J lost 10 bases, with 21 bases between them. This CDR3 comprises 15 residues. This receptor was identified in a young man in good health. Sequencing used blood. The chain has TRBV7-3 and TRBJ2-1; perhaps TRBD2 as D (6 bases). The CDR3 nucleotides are TGTGCCAGCAGCCAAGGATCCCCAGGGAGGTACGAGCAGTTCTTC. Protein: CASSQGSPGRYEQFF.